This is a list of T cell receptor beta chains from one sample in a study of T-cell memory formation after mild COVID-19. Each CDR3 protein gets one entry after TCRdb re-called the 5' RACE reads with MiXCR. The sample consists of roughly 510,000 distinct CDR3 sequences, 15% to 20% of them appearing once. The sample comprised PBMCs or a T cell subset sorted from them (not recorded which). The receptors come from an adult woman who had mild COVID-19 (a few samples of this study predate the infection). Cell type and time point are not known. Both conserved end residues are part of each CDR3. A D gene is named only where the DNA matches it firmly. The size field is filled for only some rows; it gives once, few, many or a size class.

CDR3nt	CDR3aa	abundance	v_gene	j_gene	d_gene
TGCAGTGCGAGCGGGGCGGGCACAGATACGCAGTATTTT	CSASGAGTDTQYF	NA	TRBV20-1	TRBJ2-3	TRBD2
TGCGCCAGCAGCCCCGATACGTTGGGGACAGATACGCAGTATTTT	CASSPDTLGTDTQYF	few	TRBV5-1	TRBJ2-3	NA
TGTGCCAGCAGCCCCCTGACAGGGAGGAATCAGCCCCAGCATTTT	CASSPLTGRNQPQHF	few	TRBV27	TRBJ1-5	TRBD1
TGTGCCAGCAGTTTTTCCACCTCGGGACGGGCAGAGACCCAGTACTTC	CASSFSTSGRAETQYF	NA	TRBV6-1	TRBJ2-5	NA
TGTGCCAGTAGTCCGATTGCCCCACTGACTAAGAACTATGGCTACACCTTC	CASSPIAPLTKNYGYTF	NA	TRBV19	TRBJ1-2	NA
TGTGCCAGCAGTTACCGGGACGGATCCTACAATGAGCAGTTCTTC	CASSYRDGSYNEQFF	few	TRBV6-5	TRBJ2-1	NA
TGTGCCAGCAGCCTTGGGACCGAAGATACCCTCCACTTT	CASSLGTEDTLHF	NA	TRBV7-9	TRBJ1-6	NA
TGTGCCAGTAGCAGGGACGGGAGGGGGATGAACACTGAAGCTTTCTTT	CASSRDGRGMNTEAFF	few	TRBV19	TRBJ1-1	NA
TGCGCCAGCAGCCCACCTAGAGGACAGGCCGTCTCTGGGGCCAACGTCCTGACTTTC	CASSPPRGQAVSGANVLTF	many	TRBV4-1	TRBJ2-6	TRBD1
TGTGCCAGCAGTTTAAGGGGACTCAGCACAGATACGCAGTATTTT	CASSLRGLSTDTQYF	few	TRBV12-3/TRBV12-4	TRBJ2-3	NA
TGCAGTGCTAGAGGGCTGAGAGGGATATACGAGCAGTACTTC	CSARGLRGIYEQYF	NA	TRBV20-1	TRBJ2-7	NA